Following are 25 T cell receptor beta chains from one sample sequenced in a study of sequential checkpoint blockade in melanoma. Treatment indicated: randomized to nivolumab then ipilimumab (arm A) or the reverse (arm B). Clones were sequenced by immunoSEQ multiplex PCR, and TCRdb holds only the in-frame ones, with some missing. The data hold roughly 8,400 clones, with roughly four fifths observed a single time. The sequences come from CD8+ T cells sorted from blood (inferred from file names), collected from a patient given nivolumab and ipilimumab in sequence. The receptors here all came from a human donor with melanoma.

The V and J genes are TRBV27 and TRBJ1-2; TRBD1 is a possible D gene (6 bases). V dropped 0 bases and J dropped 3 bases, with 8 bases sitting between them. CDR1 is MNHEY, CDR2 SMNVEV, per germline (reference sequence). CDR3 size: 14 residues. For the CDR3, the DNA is TGTGCCAGCAGTTTATCGAGGACAGACTATGGCTACACCTTC. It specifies CASSLSRTDYGYTF.

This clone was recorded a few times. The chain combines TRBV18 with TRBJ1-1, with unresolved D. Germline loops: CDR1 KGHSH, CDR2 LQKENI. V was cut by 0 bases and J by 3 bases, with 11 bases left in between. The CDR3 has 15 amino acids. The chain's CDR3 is CASSPPAGLDTEAFF. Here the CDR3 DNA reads TGTGCCAGCTCACCACCCGCGGGGTTGGACACTGAAGCTTTCTTT. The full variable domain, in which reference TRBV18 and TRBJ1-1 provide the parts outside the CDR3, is NAGVMQNPRHLVRRRGQEARLRCSPMKGHSHVYWYRQLPEEGLKFMVYLQKENIIDESGMPKERFSAEFPKEGPSILRIQQVVRGDSAAYFCASSPPAGLDTEAFFGQGTRLTVV.

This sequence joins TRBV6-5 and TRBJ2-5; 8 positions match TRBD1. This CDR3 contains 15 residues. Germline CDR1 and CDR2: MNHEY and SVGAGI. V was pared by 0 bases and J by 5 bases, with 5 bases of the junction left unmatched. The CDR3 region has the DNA TGTGCCAGCAGTTACTCGGGGAACAGGGGGGAGACCCAGTACTTC. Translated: CASSYSGNRGETQYF.

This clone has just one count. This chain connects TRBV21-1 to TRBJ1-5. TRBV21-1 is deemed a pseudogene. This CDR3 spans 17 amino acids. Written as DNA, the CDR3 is TGTGCCAGCAGGCTGGCTCTAGCTACATGGCATCATCAGCCCCAGCATTTT. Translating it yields CASRLALATWHHQPQHF.

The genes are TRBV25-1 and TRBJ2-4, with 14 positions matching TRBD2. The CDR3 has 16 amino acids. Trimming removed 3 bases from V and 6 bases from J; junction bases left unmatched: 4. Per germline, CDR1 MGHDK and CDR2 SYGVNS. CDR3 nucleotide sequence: TGTGCCAGCAGTGACCCAGGACTAGCGGGAGGAAACATTCAGTACTTC. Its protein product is CASSDPGLAGGNIQYF.

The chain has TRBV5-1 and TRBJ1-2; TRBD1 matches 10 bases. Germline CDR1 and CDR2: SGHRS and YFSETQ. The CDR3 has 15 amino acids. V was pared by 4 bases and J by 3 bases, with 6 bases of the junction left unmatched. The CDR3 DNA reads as TGCGCCAGCAGCCACGACAGGGGGCGCGACTATGGCTACACCTTC. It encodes CASSHDRGRDYGYTF.

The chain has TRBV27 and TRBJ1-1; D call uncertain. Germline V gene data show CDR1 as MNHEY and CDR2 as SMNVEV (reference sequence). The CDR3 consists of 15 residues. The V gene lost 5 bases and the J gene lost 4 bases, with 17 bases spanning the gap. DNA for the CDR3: TGTGCCAGCAGTCTTACCTCTAGCGGGAGCACTGAAGCTTTCTTT. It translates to CASSLTSSGSTEAFF.

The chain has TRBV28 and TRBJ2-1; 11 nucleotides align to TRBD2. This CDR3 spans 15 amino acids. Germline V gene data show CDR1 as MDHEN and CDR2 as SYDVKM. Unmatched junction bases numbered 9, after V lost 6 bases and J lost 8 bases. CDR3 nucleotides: TGTGCCAGCAGCAATATAGCGGGAGGGCCGTATGAGCAGTTCTTC. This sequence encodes CASSNIAGGPYEQFF.

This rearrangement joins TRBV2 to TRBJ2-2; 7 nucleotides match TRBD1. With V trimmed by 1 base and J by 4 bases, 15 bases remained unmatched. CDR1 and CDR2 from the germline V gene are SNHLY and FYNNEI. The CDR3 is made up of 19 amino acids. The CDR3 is CASSEGRPQQGTFTGELFF. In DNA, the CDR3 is TGTGCCAGCAGTGAAGGGAGGCCCCAACAGGGGACCTTCACCGGGGAGCTGTTTTTT.

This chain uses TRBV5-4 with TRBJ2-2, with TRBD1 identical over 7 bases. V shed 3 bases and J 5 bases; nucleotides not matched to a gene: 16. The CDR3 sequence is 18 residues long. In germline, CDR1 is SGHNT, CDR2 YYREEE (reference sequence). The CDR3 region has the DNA TGTGCCAGCAGCTCACCTCCGGGGACAGACCTAGAGACCGGGGAGCTGTTTTTT. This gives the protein CASSSPPGTDLETGELFF.

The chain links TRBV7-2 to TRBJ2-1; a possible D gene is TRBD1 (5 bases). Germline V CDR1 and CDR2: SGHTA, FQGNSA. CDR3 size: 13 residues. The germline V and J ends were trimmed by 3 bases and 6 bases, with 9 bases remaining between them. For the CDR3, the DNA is TGTGCCAGCAGCTTTGTCACAGGCAATGAGCAGTTCTTC. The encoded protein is CASSFVTGNEQFF.

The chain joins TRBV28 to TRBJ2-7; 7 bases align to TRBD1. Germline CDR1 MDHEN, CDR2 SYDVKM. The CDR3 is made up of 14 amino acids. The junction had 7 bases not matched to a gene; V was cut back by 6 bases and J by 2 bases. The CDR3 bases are TGTGCCAGCAGACCCCCCGGGACAGCCTACGAGCAGTACTTC. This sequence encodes CASRPPGTAYEQYF. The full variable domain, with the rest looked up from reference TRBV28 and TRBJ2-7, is DVKVTQSSRYLVKRTGEKVFLECVQDMDHENMFWYRQDPGLGLRLIYFSYDVKMKEKGDIPEGYSVSREKKERFSLILESASTNQTSMYLCASRPPGTAYEQYFGPGTRLTVT.

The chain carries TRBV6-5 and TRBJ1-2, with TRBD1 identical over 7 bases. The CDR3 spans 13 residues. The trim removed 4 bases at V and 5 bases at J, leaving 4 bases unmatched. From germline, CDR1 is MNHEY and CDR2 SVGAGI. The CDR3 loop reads CASSFDREYGYTF. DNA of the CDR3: TGTGCCAGCAGTTTTGACAGGGAGTATGGCTACACCTTC.

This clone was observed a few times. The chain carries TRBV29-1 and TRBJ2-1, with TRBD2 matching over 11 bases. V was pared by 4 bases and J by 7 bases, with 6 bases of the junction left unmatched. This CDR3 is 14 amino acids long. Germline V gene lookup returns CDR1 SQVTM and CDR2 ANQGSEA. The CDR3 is CSVVWASGGNEQFF. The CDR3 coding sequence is TGCAGCGTTGTTTGGGCTAGCGGGGGGAATGAGCAGTTCTTC.

The CDR3 region is CASSGTSGRAYNEQFF. As DNA, the CDR3 is TGTGCCAGTAGCGGAACTAGCGGGAGGGCCTACAATGAGCAGTTCTTC. The chain couples TRBV19 to TRBJ2-1; TRBD2 aligns across 13 bases. J was trimmed by 2 bases and V by 6 bases; bases with no gene match: 4. Germline V gene data show CDR1 as LNHDA and CDR2 as SQIVND (reference sequence). The CDR3 covers 16 residues.

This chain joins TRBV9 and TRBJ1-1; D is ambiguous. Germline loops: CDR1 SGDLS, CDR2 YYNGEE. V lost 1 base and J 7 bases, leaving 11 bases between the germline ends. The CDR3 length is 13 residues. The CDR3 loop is CASSVSYRNEAFF. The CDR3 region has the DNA TGTGCCAGCAGCGTATCCTACAGAAATGAAGCTTTCTTT.

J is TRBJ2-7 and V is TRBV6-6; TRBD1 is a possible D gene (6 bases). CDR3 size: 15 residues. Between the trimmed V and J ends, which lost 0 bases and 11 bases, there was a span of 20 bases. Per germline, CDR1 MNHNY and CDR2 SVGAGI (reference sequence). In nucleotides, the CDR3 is TGTGCCAGCAGTTACTCGAGTGACAGGCCTCTGTGGAAGTACTTC. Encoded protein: CASSYSSDRPLWKYF.

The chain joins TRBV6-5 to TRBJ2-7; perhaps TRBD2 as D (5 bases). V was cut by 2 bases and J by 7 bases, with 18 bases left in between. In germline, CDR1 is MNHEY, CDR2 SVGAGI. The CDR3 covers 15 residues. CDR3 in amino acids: CASSYNLGENEEQYF. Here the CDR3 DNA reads TGTGCCAGCAGTTACAATCTGGGAGAGAACGAAGAGCAGTACTTC.

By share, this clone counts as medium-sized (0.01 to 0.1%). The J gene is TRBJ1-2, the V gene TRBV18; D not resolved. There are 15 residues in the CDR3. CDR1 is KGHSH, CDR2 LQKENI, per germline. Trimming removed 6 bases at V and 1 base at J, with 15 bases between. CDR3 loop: CASSTGQVRNYGYTF. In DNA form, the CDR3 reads TGTGCCAGCTCCACTGGGCAGGTCCGTAACTATGGCTACACCTTC.

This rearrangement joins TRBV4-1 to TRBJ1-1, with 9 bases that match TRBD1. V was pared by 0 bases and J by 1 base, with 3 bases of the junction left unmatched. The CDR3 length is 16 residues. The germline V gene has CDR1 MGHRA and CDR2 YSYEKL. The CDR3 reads CASSQDWTGANTEAFF. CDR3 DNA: TGCGCCAGCAGCCAAGATTGGACAGGGGCGAACACTGAAGCTTTCTTT.

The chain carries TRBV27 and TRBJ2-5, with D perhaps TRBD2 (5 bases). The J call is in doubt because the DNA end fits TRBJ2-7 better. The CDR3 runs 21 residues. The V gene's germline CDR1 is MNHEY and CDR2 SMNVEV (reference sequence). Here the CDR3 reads CASTSFFLPNLLPGSSYEQYF. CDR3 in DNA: TGTGCCAGCACCAGTTTTTTCCTCCCCAATTTATTACCGGGAAGCTCCTACGAGCAGTACTTC.

The CDR3 nucleotides are TGTGCCAGCAGCAGGGAGTTTGAAGCTTTCTTT. This encodes CASSREFEAFF. This sequence joins TRBV13 and TRBJ1-1; no clear D. V lost 5 bases and J 7 bases, leaving 8 bases between the germline ends. The CDR3 totals 11 residues. CDR1 is PRHDT, CDR2 FYEKMQ, per germline (reference sequence).

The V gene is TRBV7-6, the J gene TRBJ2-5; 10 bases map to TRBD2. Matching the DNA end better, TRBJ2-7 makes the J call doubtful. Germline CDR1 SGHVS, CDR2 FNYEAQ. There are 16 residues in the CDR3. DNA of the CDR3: TGTGCCAGCAGCTTAGCTCTAGCGGGAGAATCCTACGAGCAGTACTTC. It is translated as CASSLALAGESYEQYF.

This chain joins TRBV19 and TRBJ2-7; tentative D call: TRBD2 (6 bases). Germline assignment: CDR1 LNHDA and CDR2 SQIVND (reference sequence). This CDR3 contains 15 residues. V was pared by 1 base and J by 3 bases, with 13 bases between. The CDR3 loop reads CASSIGLADYYEQYF. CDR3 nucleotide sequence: TGTGCCAGTAGTATAGGGTTAGCGGATTACTACGAGCAGTACTTC.

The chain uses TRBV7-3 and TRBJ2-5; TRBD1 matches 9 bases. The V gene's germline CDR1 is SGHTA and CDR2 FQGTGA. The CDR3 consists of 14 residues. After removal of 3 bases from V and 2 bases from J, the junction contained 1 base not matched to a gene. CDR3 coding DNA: TGTGCCAGCAGCTTGACAGGGGGTCAAGAGACCCAGTACTTC. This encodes CASSLTGGQETQYF.